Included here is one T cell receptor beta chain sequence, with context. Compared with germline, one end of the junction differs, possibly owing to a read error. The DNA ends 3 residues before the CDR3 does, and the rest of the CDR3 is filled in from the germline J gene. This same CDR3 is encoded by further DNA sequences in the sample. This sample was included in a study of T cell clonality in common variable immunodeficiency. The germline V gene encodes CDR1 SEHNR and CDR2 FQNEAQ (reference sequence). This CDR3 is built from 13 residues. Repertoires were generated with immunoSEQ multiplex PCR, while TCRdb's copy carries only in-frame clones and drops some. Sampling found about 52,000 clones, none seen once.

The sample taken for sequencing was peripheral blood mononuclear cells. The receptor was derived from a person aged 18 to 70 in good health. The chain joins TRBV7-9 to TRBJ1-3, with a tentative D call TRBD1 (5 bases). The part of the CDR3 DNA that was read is TGTGCCAGCCCGGAGGACATTGGAAACACG. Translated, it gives CASPEDIGNT. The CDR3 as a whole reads CASPEDIGNTIYF.